This TCR beta chain was identified in a study of CD4 T cell repertoires in COVID-19. Study conclusions and caveats: Between about 6.5 and 26% of SARS-CoV-2 clonotypes also appeared in SARS-CoV and/or HKU1 spike cultures.

Turning to this clone: The antigen is unknown.

With 3 bases removed from V and 8 bases from J, the gap between germline ends came to 10 bases. Germline V CDR1 and CDR2: DFQATT, SNEGSKA (reference sequence). The CDR3 spans 11 residues. Assay used: immunoSEQ multiplex PCR; TCRdb lists only in-frame clones, some missing. The top ten clones hold 0.66% of a sample with fewer than 25,000 clones, over 85% of them seen once. The memory T cells were sequenced right after ex vivo isolation, without culture. The genes are TRBV20-1 and TRBJ1-2; D gene ambiguous. The sample was circulating follicular helper CD4+ T cells (cTfh) from blood, taken before the COVID-19 pandemic. The sequence came from a human donor who had COVID-19. The CDR3 region has the DNA TGCAGTGCTAGTCGCGCAGGCGGCTACACCTTC. Its translation: CSASRAGGYTF.